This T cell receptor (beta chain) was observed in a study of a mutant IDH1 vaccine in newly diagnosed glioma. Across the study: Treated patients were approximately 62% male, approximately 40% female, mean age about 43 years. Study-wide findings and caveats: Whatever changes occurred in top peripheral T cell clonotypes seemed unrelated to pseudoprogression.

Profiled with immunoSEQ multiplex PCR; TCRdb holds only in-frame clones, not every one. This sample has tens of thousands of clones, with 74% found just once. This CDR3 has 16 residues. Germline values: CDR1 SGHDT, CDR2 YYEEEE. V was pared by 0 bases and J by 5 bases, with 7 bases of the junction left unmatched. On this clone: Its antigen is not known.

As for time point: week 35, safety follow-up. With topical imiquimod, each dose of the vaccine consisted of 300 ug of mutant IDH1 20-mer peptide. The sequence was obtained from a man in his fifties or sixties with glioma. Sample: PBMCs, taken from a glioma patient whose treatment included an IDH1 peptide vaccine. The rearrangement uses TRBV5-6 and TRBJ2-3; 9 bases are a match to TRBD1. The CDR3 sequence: CASSLVWDRDQDTQYF. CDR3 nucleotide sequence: TGTGCCAGCAGCTTGGTTTGGGACAGGGACCAAGATACGCAGTATTTT.